This TCR beta chain emerged from a study of shared clonotypes between healthy human individuals. Whole-study results and caveats: Represented diversity, genetic and exposure-history alike, was limited by few donors.

The V end was cut by 4 bases, the J end by 5 bases, with 12 bases between. The CDR3 totals 14 residues. The germline V gene has CDR1 SGHRS and CDR2 YFSETQ. An even split of each subset's genomic DNA across several immunoSEQ plates was performed. Some clones are missing from TCRdb's copy, which holds only in-frame ones; the method was immunoSEQ multiplex PCR. The sample shows 2 million to 2.5 million clones, 85% to 95% of them seen only once. As regards this clone: Its antigen is not identified.

The J gene is TRBJ2-2, the V gene TRBV5-1, with D perhaps TRBD2 (5 bases). This receptor was identified in a young man in good health. The sequencing input was naive CD4+ T cells sorted from blood. Subset meaning: CD45RA+ positively selected. CDR3 sequence (DNA): TGCGCCAGCAGCACAGACTATTCAACCGGGGAGCTGTTTTTT. As protein: CASSTDYSTGELFF.